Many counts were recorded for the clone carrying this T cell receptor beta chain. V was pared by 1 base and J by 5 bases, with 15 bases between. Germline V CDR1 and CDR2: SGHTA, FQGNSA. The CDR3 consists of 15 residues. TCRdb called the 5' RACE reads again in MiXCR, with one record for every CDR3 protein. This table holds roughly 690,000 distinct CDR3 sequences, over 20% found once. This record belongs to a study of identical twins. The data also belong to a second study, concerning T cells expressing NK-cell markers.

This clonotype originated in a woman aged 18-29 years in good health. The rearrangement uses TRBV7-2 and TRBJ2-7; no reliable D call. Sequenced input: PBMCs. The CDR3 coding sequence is TGTGCCAGCAGCTTAGATCCCACCTCTGGGGACGAGCAGTACTTC. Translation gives CASSLDPTSGDEQYF.